This T cell receptor (beta chain) appears in the sequencing data of a study of blood T cell repertoires in COVID-19. Study-wide background: Samples of COVID-19 (acute and convalescent) were obtained from the United States, Italy and Spain.

This clone appeared a single time. The assay was immunoSEQ multiplex PCR, and TCRdb's table has in-frame clones only and misses some. The sample carries about 310,000 clones, over 75% recorded once. Germline V gene lookup returns CDR1 SGHRS and CDR2 YFSETQ. The length of the CDR3 is 15 residues. V was clipped by 2 bases and J by 2 bases; unmatched bases: 2. Sequenced: PBMCs or T cells enriched from blood (not recorded which). The genes are TRBV5-1 and TRBJ1-5, with TRBD1 identical over 9 bases. This TCR derives from a woman aged 40 to 50 who had recovered from COVID-19. CDR3 in amino acids: CASSFGTGRNQPQHF. The CDR3 coding sequence is TGCGCCAGCAGCTTCGGGACAGGGCGCAATCAGCCCCAGCATTTT.